A single sample gave rise to the 22 T cell receptor beta chains below, sequenced in a study of cytotoxic CD8 clonotypes in ibrutinib-treated CLL. Some clones are missing from TCRdb's copy, which holds only in-frame ones; the method was immunoSEQ multiplex PCR. The repertoire holds some 140,000 clones, around 90% seen once, with approximately 11% in the top ten. The sequenced sample was PBMCs, obtained after 12 months of ibrutinib treatment. The receptor source for this set is a human donor with chronic lymphocytic leukemia.

The chain recombines TRBV10-3 with TRBJ1-1; a possible D gene is TRBD1 (5 bases). Germline lookup yields CDR1 ENHRY and CDR2 SYGVKD. The CDR3 consists of 17 residues. V was pared by 3 bases and J by 1 base, with 18 bases between. The CDR3 DNA reads as TGTGCCATCAGTGAATTAGGGACCACACGCGGGAACACTGAAGCTTTCTTT. Encoded protein: CAISELGTTRGNTEAFF.

The V call is TRBV18, the J call TRBJ1-1; 7 bases fit TRBD1. V lost 4 bases, J lost 3 bases, and 8 bases stayed unmatched. Germline V CDR1 and CDR2: KGHSH, LQKENI. CDR3 length: 15 residues. The CDR3: CASSLRGGLDTEAFF. The CDR3 DNA reads as TGTGCCAGCTCACTCAGGGGGGGGTTGGACACTGAAGCTTTCTTT.

The chain is built from TRBV19 and TRBJ2-7, with D unresolved. V lost 1 base and J lost 4, with 5 bases in between. Germline V gene data show CDR1 as LNHDA and CDR2 as SQIVND (reference sequence). The CDR3 extends over 12 amino acids. The CDR3 sequence is CASSIVGYEQYF. The CDR3, as DNA: TGTGCCAGTAGTATAGTGGGGTACGAGCAGTACTTC.

This chain joins TRBV30 and TRBJ2-3; D not resolved. The CDR3 has 13 amino acids. Germline V CDR1 and CDR2: GTSNPN, SVGIG (reference sequence). V was clipped by 4 bases and J by 1 base, with 9 bases between them. The CDR3 region is CAWNLGGTDTQYF. CDR3 DNA sequence: TGTGCCTGGAATCTGGGTGGCACAGATACGCAGTATTTT.

The chain links TRBV9 to TRBJ2-7; TRBD1 or TRBD2 may be the D gene (5 bases each). Germline-derived CDR1 and CDR2 are SGDLS and YYNGEE. Trimming pared 4 bases from V and 5 bases from J, leaving 16 bases between. This CDR3 spans 14 amino acids. The CDR3 loop reads CASSLRTGRDEQYF. The CDR3, as DNA: TGTGCCAGCAGCCTAAGGACGGGACGGGACGAGCAGTACTTC.

The chain has TRBV6-5 and TRBJ2-5; 8 nucleotides align to TRBD1. The CDR3 runs to 15 residues. Losses at the gene ends were 0 bases for V and 5 bases for J; bases not matched to a gene: 5. In germline, CDR1 is MNHEY, CDR2 SVGAGI. The CDR3 sequence is CASSYSTGAEETQYF. In nucleotides, the CDR3 is TGTGCCAGCAGTTACTCGACAGGGGCGGAGGAGACCCAGTACTTC.

The CDR3 DNA follows: TGTGCCAGTAGTCCCCGGACTAGACACAATGAGCAGTTCTTC. This translates into CASSPRTRHNEQFF. The chain is built from TRBV19 and TRBJ2-1; 7 positions match TRBD2. V was clipped by 5 bases and J by 5 bases; unmatched bases: 6. Looked up from germline, CDR1 is LNHDA and CDR2 is SQIVND (reference sequence). The CDR3 loop spans 14 amino acids.

V and J are TRBV28 and TRBJ2-5; no firm D call. V lost 2 bases to trimming and J lost 5 bases, with 3 bases between them. CDR3 length: 11 residues. Germline lookup yields CDR1 MDHEN and CDR2 SYDVKM. The CDR3 region is CASSLEETQYF. In DNA form, the CDR3 reads TGTGCCAGCAGTTTAGAGGAGACCCAGTACTTC.

V is TRBV6-5 and J is TRBJ2-7; D call uncertain. V was shortened by 0 bases and J by 4 bases, with 7 bases between the two germline ends. The CDR3 length is 13 residues. The germline V gene encodes CDR1 MNHEY and CDR2 SVGAGI. The CDR3 nucleotides are TGTGCCAGCAGTTACTCGGTAGGATACGAGCAGTACTTC. Residues: CASSYSVGYEQYF.

The rearrangement uses TRBV9 and TRBJ2-7; the D is unclear. The CDR3 totals 13 residues. V was trimmed by 2 bases and J by 0 bases, leaving 6 bases between them. Germline CDR1 SGDLS, CDR2 YYNGEE. CDR3 coding DNA: TGTGCCAGCAGCGTGGCGGACTCCTACGAGCAGTACTTC. This gives the protein CASSVADSYEQYF.

The gene calls are TRBV6-5 and TRBJ2-1; TRBD1 might be the D (6 bases). This CDR3 comprises 11 residues. From germline, CDR1 is MNHEY and CDR2 SVGAGI. Trimming took 7 bases from V and 7 from J, leaving 8 bases between them. CDR3 sequence: CASNRENEQFF. The CDR3 DNA reads TGTGCCAGCAACAGGGAAAATGAGCAGTTCTTC.

V is TRBV28 and J is TRBJ2-1; 7 bases match TRBD1. The germline V gene encodes CDR1 MDHEN and CDR2 SYDVKM. The CDR3 is made up of 13 amino acids. The V segment lost 8 bases and the J segment 4 bases; nucleotides outside the gene matches: 5. The CDR3 nucleotides read TGTGCCAGCGTTGGACAGGAGTACAATGAGCAGTTCTTC. Its translation: CASVGQEYNEQFF.

V usage is TRBV19 and J usage is TRBJ2-6; D unclear. Trimming removed 10 bases from V and 0 bases from J, with 4 bases in between. The length of the CDR3 is 12 residues. From germline, CDR1 is LNHDA and CDR2 SQIVND (reference sequence). The CDR3: CATSSGANVLTF. The CDR3 nucleotides are TGTGCCACCTCCTCTGGGGCCAACGTCCTGACTTTC.

The genes are TRBV6-6 and TRBJ1-5; D is uncertain. The CDR3 consists of 16 residues. The V end was cut by 3 bases, the J end by 0 bases, with 12 bases between. The germline V gene has CDR1 MNHNY and CDR2 SVGAGI (reference sequence). The DNA for the CDR3 is TGTGCCAGCAGTTATACGGCAAGCTATAGCAATCAGCCCCAGCATTTT. It encodes CASSYTASYSNQPQHF.

About this clone itself: At one of its ends the junction is not consistent with the germline gene, which may arise from a read error. V is TRBV7-9 and J is TRBJ1-1; the D is unclear. The CDR3 is made up of 13 amino acids. In germline, CDR1 is SEHNR, CDR2 FQNEAQ (reference sequence). The CDR3 nucleotides are TGTGCCAGCAGCTTAGCGCCGTTGGGAGCGTCGGTCTTT. Amino acid sequence: CASSLAPLGASVF.

The chain uses TRBV6-1 and TRBJ1-5; weak D call: TRBD1 (6 bases). The CDR3 totals 13 residues. Germline loops: CDR1 MNHNS, CDR2 SASEGT. CDR3 sequence reads: CATMGGRKQPQHF. DNA for the CDR3: TGTGCTACTATGGGGGGGCGTAAACAGCCCCAGCATTTT.

The chain is built from TRBV6-5 and TRBJ1-2; D perhaps matches TRBD1 (5 bases). Germline V gene sequence: CDR1 MNHEY, CDR2 SVGAGI. The V and J ends lost 8 bases and 2 bases respectively, with 12 bases between them. The CDR3 consists of 13 residues. The CDR3 region is CASGSSGNYGYTF. In nucleotides, the CDR3 is TGTGCCAGCGGATCATCAGGGAACTATGGCTACACCTTC.

The rearrangement uses TRBV7-9 and TRBJ2-7; 8 bases match TRBD2. The CDR3 is made up of 14 amino acids. Germline-derived CDR1 and CDR2 are SEHNR and FQNEAQ (reference sequence). The V gene end was trimmed by 4 bases and the J gene end by 2 bases; junction bases not matched to a gene: 4. The CDR3 sequence is CASSSSGSPYEQYF. The CDR3 nucleotides are TGTGCCAGCAGCTCAAGCGGGAGCCCCTACGAGCAGTACTTC.

The V and J genes are TRBV5-6 and TRBJ2-5; no reliable D call. Germline loops: CDR1 SGHDT, CDR2 YYEEEE. This CDR3 comprises 14 residues. Trimming shortened V by 0 bases and J by 5 bases, and 11 bases separated the two germline ends. Here the CDR3 reads CASSLESGSETQYF. Here the CDR3 DNA reads TGTGCCAGCAGCTTGGAGTCCGGCAGTGAGACCCAGTACTTC.

V is TRBV19 and J is TRBJ2-7; D may be TRBD1 or TRBD2 (5 bases each). V was cut by 10 bases and J by 6 bases, with 16 bases left in between. This CDR3 has 12 amino acids. Germline V gives CDR1 LNHDA, CDR2 SQIVND (reference sequence). CDR3 residues: CATRGPGREQYF. CDR3 nucleotides: TGTGCCACCCGGGGCCCCGGGCGCGAGCAGTACTTC.

This chain connects TRBV6-5 to TRBJ2-2; D remains ambiguous. This CDR3 contains 13 residues. The germline V gene has CDR1 MNHEY and CDR2 SVGAGI. Trimming stripped 4 bases from V and 5 bases from J, with 8 bases between. The CDR3: CASSLTKTGELFF. CDR3 nucleotide sequence: TGTGCCAGCAGTTTAACTAAGACCGGGGAGCTGTTTTTT.

The chain links TRBV6-5 to TRBJ2-3; D not resolved. The V gene lost 1 base and the J gene lost 0 bases, with 11 bases spanning the gap. Germline lookup yields CDR1 MNHEY and CDR2 SVGAGI. This CDR3 contains 16 residues. The CDR3 sequence: CASSYWQTPSTDTQYF. CDR3 DNA: TGTGCCAGCAGTTACTGGCAAACACCTAGCACAGATACGCAGTATTTT.